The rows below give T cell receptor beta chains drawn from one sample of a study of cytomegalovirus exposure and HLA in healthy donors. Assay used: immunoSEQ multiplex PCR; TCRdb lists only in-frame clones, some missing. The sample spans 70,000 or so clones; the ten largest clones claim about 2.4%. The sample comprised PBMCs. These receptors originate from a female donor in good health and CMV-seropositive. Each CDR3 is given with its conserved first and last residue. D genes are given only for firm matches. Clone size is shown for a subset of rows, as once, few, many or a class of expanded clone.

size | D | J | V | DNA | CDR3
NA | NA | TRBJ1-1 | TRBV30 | TGTGCCTGGAGACAGGGGAACACTGAAGCTTTCTTT | CAWRQGNTEAFF
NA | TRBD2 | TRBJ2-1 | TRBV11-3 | TGTGCCAGCAGCTTGAGACTAGCGGGAGAGGATGAGCAGTTCTTC | CASSLRLAGEDEQFF
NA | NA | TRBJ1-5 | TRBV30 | TGTGCCTGGAGTGGAGGGACTACTGTCAATCAGCCCCAGCATTTT | CAWSGGTTVNQPQHF
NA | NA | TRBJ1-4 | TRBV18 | TGTGCCAGCTCACCAGCAGGGGTAGACGAAAAACTGTTTTTT | CASSPAGVDEKLFF
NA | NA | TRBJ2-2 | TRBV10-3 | TGTGCCATCAGTGAGCGGGGGGCGGGGGAGCTGTTTTTT | CAISERGAGELFF
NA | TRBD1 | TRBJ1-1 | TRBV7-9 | TGTGCCAGCAGCTCACCAGGGGGCGCGGACCCGATGAACACTGAAGCTTTCTTT | CASSSPGGADPMNTEAFF
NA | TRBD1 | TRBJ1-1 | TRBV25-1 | TGTGCCAGCAGTGAGGCAACAGGGGTGGCTGAAGCTTTCTTT | CASSEATGVAEAFF
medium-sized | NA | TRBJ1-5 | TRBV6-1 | TGTGCCAGCAGTGAAGGGGCAGGGGAAAGTCAGCCCCAGCATTTT | CASSEGAGESQPQHF
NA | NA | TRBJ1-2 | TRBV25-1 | TGTGCCAGCAGTTTCTTAAAGTCGGGGGGATCTGACGGCTACACCTTC | CASSFLKSGGSDGYTF
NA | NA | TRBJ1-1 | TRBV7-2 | TGTGCCAGCAGCTACACAGGGAACACTGAAGCTTTCTTT | CASSYTGNTEAFF
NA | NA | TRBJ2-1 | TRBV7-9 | TGTGCCAGCAGCCTACCGGAGGGGAGCTCCTACAATGAGCAGTTCTTC | CASSLPEGSSYNEQFF
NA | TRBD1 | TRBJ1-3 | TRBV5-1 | TGCGCCAGCAGTGGGGACAGGGTTTCCGTATCTGGAAACACCATATATTTT | CASSGDRVSVSGNTIYF
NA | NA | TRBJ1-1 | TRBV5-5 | TGTGCCAGCGGATGGACTTCGAACACTGAAGCTTTCTTT | CASGWTSNTEAFF
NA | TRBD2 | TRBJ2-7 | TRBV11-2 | TGTGCCAGCAGCCTAGGGACTAGCGGGAGTGGCGAGCAGTACTTC | CASSLGTSGSGEQYF
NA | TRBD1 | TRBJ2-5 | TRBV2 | TGTGCCAGCAGAGGGCCGTCGGGACAGGGCAGAGAGACCCAGTACTTC | CASRGPSGQGRETQYF
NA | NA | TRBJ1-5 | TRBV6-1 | TGTGCCAGCAGTGAAGCGGGGCGCAATCAGCCCCAGCATTTT | CASSEAGRNQPQHF
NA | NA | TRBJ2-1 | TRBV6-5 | TGTGCCAGCAGTTACCCGGGAGTGAGCGGGCACAATGAGCAGTTCTTC | CASSYPGVSGHNEQFF
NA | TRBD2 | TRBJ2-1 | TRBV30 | TGTGCCTGGAGTCCCCGACTAGCGGGGGACAATGAGCAGTTCTTC | CAWSPRLAGDNEQFF
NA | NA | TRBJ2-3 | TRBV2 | TGTGCCAGCAGTGTCCTAGAAAGCACAGATACGCAGTATTTT | CASSVLESTDTQYF
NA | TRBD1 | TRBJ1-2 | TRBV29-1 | TGCAGCGCAAGGACAGGGTACGACTATGGCTACACCTTC | CSARTGYDYGYTF
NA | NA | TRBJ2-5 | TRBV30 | TGTGCCTGGAGTGTACAGTGGATAGCGGTCTTCGGAGAGACCCAGTACTTC | CAWSVQWIAVFGETQYF
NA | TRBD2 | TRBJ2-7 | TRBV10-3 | TGTGCCATCAGTGTCTCGACTAGCGGAGGCTACGAGCAGTACTTC | CAISVSTSGGYEQYF
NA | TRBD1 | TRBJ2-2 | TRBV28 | TGTGCCAGCAGTTTCCCTGGACAGGGGGCCTTGGTAGGCACCGGGGAGCTGTTTTTT | CASSFPGQGALVGTGELFF
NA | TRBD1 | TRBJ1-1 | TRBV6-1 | TGTGCCAGCAACTTAGGACAGGGGATGAACACTGAAGCTTTCTTT | CASNLGQGMNTEAFF
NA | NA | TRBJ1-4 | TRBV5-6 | TGTGCCAGCAGCTTGGAGACGGGTTATAATGAAAAACTGTTTTTT | CASSLETGYNEKLFF
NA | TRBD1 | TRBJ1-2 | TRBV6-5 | TGTGCCAGCACCGTGGACAGGGACTATGGCTACACCTTC | CASTVDRDYGYTF
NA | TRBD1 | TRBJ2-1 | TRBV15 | TGTGCCACCAGCAGGGGCCCTTCGGGACAGGGGGCCTACAATGAGCAGTTCTTC | CATSRGPSGQGAYNEQFF
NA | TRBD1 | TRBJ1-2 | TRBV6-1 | TGTGCCAGCAGTGAGCAGGGGGCTCGGGAGGGCTACACCTTC | CASSEQGAREGYTF
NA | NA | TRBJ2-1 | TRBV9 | TGTGCCAGCAGCCCCTGGACGGGGGACAATGAGCAGTTCTTC | CASSPWTGDNEQFF
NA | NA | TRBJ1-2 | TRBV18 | TGTGCCAGCTCACCACGGGGGCCGGAAGGCTACACCTTC | CASSPRGPEGYTF
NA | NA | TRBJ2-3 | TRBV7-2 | TGTGCCAGCAGCTTGACTACGGTGGCAGATACGCAGTATTTT | CASSLTTVADTQYF
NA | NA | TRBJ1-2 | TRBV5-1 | TGCGCCAGCAGTATGAGGGCAGACTATGGCTACACCTTC | CASSMRADYGYTF
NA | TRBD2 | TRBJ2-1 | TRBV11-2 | TGTGCCAGCAGCTTACAAAGCGGGACTAGCGGTAACAATGAGCAGTTCTTC | CASSLQSGTSGNNEQFF
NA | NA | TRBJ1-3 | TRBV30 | TGTGCCTGGAGTGTTCGGGAGTGGGGAAACACCATATATTTT | CAWSVREWGNTIYF
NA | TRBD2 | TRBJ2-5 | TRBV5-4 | TGTGCCAGCAGCTTGACTAGCGGGGGGGAGACCCAGTACTTC | CASSLTSGGETQYF
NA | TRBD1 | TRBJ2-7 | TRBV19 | TGTGCCAGTAGTAAGTACCCGGGACAGGTTACCTACGAGCAGTACTTC | CASSKYPGQVTYEQYF
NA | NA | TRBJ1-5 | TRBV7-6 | TGTGCCAGCAGCTTAGGACGGGGCAATCAGCCCCAGCATTTT | CASSLGRGNQPQHF
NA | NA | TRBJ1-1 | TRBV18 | TGTGCCAGCTCACCGGTTACAGGCTCCTCCACTGAAGCTTTCTTT | CASSPVTGSSTEAFF
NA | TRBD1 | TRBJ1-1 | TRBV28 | TGTGCCAGCAGCGTGGGACAGACGAACACTGAAGCTTTCTTT | CASSVGQTNTEAFF
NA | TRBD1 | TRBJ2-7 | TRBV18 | TGTGCCAGCTCACCACGCGGGTCGGACAGGGAGAACTCCTACGAGCAGTACTTC | CASSPRGSDRENSYEQYF
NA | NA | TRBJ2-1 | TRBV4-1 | TGCGCCAGCAGCCAAGACCCGTACAATGAGCAGTTCTTC | CASSQDPYNEQFF
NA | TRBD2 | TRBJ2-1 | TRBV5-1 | TGCGCCAGCAGCTTGGACGGGACTAGCTGGGGCAATGAGCAGTTCTTC | CASSLDGTSWGNEQFF
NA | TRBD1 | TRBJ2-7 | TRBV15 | TGTGCCACCGGGGACAGACTCTCCTACGAGCAGTACTTC | CATGDRLSYEQYF
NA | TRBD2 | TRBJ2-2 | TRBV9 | TGTGCCAGCAGCGCACAACTAGCGGGATCGGGCGGGGAGCTGTTTTTT | CASSAQLAGSGGELFF
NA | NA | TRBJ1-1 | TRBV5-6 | TGTGCCAGCAGCCCGGCCCCAGGAGGTCAGAACACTGAAGCTTTCTTT | CASSPAPGGQNTEAFF
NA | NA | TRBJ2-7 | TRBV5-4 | TGTGCCAGCACCACGGACAGATCCTACGAGCAGTACTTC | CASTTDRSYEQYF
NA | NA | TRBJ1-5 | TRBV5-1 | TGCGCCAGCAGCCCCGGAGAGGGTAGCCAGCCCCAGCATTTT | CASSPGEGSQPQHF
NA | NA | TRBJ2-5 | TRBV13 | TGTGCCAGCAGCTTAGCACAAGAGACCCAGTACTTC | CASSLAQETQYF
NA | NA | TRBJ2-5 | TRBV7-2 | TGTGCCAGCAGCTTAGTTTCCAGGGGCCAAGAGACCCAGTACTTC | CASSLVSRGQETQYF
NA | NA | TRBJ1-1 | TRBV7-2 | TGTGCCAGCAGCTTACTTGGGGCTAGGACTGAAGCTTTCTTT | CASSLLGARTEAFF
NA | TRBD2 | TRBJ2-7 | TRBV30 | TGTGCCTGGAGTGTAAGCGGGGGGGCCTACGAGCAGTACTTC | CAWSVSGGAYEQYF
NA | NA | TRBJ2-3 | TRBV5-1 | TGCGCCAGCAGCTTGGCCCCAGGGGTAGATACGCAGTATTTT | CASSLAPGVDTQYF
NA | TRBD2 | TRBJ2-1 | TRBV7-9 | TGTGCCAGCCGGACTAGCGGAAACAATGAGCAGTTCTTC | CASRTSGNNEQFF
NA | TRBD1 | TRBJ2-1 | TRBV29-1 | TGCAGCGTTGCTGGGCACCGGGACAGGGAGGGGGCCAATGAGCAGTTCTTC | CSVAGHRDREGANEQFF
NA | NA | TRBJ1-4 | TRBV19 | TGTGCCAGTAGTCTCGGACAGACGGCAACTAATGAAAAACTGTTTTTT | CASSLGQTATNEKLFF
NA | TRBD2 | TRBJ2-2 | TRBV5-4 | TGTGCCAGCAGCCTGGGACTAGCGGGGAACACCGGGGAGCTGTTTTTT | CASSLGLAGNTGELFF
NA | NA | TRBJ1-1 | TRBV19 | TGTGCCAGTAGTATAGATCGGCGGGAAACTGAAGCTTTCTTT | CASSIDRRETEAFF
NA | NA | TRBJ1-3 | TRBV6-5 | TGTGCCAGCAGGACAAGCTCTGGAAACACCATATATTTT | CASRTSSGNTIYF
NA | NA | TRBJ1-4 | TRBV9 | TGTGCCAGCAGCGTAGGTGAGACAGGCGGCGAAAAACTGTTTTTT | CASSVGETGGEKLFF
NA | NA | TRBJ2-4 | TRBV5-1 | TGCGCCAGCAGCTTGTACTCCTCAGGGGTGGACATTCAGTACTTC | CASSLYSSGVDIQYF